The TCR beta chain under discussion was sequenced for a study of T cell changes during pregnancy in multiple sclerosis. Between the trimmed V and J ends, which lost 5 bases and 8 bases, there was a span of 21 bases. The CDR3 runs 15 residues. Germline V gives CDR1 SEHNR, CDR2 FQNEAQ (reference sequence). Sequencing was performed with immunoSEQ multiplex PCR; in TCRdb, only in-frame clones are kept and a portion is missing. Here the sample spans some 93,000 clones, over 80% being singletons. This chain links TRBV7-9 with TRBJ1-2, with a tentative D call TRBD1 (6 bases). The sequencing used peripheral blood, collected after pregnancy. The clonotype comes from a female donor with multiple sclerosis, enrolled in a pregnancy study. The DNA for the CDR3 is TGTGCCAGCAGCCCTAACCAGTACAGGGAAACGGGCTACACCTTC. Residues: CASSPNQYRETGYTF.